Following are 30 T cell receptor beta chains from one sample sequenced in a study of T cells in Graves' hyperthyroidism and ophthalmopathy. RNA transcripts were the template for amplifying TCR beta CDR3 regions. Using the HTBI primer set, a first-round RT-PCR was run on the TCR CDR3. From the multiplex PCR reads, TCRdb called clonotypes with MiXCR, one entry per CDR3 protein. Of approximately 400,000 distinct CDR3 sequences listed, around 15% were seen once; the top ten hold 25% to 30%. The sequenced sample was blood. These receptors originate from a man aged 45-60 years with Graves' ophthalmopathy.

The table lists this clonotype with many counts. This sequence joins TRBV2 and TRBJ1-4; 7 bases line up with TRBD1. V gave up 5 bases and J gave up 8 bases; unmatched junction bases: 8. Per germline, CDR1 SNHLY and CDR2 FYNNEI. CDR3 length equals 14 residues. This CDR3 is CASSNVRDSEKLFF. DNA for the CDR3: TGTGCCAGCAGTAACGTCCGGGACAGCGAAAAACTGTTTTTT. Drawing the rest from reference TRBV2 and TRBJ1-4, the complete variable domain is EPEVTQTPSHQVTQMGQEVILRCVPISNHLYFYWYRQILGQKVEFLVSFYNNEISEKSEIFDDQFSVERPDGSNFTLKIRSTKLEDSAMYFCASSNVRDSEKLFFGSGTQLSVL.

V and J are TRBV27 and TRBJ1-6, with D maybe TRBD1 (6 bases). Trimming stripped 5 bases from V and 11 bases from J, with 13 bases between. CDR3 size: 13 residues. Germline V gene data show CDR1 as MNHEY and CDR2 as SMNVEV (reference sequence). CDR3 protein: CASSPNREAPLHF. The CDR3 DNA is TGTGCCAGCAGTCCCAACAGGGAGGCACCCCTCCACTTT.

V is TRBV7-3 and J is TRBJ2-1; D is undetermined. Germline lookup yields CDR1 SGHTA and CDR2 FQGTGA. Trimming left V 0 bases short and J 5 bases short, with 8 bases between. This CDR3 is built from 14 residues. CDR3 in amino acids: CASSLTPTDNEQFF. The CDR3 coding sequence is TGTGCCAGCAGCTTAACCCCCACGGACAATGAGCAGTTCTTC.

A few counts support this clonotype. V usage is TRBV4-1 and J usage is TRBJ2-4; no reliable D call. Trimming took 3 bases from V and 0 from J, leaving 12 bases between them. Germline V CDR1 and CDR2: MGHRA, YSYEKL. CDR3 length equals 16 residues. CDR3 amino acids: CASSHVATVAKNIQYF. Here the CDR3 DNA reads TGCGCCAGCAGCCATGTAGCCACGGTAGCCAAAAACATTCAGTACTTC.

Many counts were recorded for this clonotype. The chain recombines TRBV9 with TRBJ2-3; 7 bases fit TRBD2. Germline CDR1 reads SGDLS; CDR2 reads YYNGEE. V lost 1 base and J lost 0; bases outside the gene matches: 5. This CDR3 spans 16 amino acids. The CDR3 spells CASSVMGGVSTDTQYF. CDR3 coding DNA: TGTGCCAGCAGCGTAATGGGGGGGGTTAGCACAGATACGCAGTATTTT.

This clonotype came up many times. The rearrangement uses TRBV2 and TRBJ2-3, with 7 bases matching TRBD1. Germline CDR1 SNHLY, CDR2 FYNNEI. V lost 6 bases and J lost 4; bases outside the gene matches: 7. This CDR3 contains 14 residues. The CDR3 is CASRPGQSADTQYF. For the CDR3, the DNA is TGTGCCAGCAGACCGGGACAGAGTGCAGATACGCAGTATTTT.

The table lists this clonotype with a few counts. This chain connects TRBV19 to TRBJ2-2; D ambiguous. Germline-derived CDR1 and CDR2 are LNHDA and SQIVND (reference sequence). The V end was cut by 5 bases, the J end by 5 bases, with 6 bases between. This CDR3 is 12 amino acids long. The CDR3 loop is CASSQLTGELFF. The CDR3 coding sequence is TGTGCCAGTAGTCAGCTGACCGGGGAGCTGTTTTTT.

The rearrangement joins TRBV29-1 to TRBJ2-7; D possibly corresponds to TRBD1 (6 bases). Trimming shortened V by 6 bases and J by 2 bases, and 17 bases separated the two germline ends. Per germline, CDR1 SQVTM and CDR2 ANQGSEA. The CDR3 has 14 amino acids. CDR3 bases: TGCAGCGTGGAAAAGACAGGCGTAACCTACGAGCAGTACTTC. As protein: CSVEKTGVTYEQYF.

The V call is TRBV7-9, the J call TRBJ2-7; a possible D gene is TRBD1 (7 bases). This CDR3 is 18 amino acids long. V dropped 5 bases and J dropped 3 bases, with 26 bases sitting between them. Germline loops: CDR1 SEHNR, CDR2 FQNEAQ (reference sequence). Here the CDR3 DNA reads TGTGCCAGCAGCCAACCCACAAGGGGGGAGGCAGGGGGCTACGAGCAGTACTTC. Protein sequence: CASSQPTRGEAGGYEQYF.

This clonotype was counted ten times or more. The CDR3 coding sequence is TGTGCCAGCAGTTTATGGTTTGAGTCTGACAGGGGGCGTTCCGGGGCCAACGTCCTGACTTTC. It specifies CASSLWFESDRGRSGANVLTF. The V and J genes are TRBV27 and TRBJ2-6, with 10 positions matching TRBD1. V lost 1 base and J lost 4; bases outside the gene matches: 16. Germline values: CDR1 MNHEY, CDR2 SMNVEV (reference sequence). There are 21 residues in the CDR3. The full variable domain, in which reference TRBV27 and TRBJ2-6 provide the parts outside the CDR3, is EAQVTQNPRYLITVTGKKLTVTCSQNMNHEYMSWYRQDPGLGLRQIYYSMNVEVTDKGDVPEGYKVSRKEKRNFPLILESPSPNQTSLYFCASSLWFESDRGRSGANVLTFGAGSRLTVL.

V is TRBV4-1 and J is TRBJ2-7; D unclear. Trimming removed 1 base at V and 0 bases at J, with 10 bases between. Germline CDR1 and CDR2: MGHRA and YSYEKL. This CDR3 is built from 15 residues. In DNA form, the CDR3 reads TGCGCCAGCAGCCAAGGGGAAGGGTACTCCTACGAGCAGTACTTC. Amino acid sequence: CASSQGEGYSYEQYF.

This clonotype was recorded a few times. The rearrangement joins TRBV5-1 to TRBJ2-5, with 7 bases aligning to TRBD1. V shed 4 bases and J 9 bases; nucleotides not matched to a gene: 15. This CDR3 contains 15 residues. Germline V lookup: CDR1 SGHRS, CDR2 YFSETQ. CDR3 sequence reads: CASSVDGTASAAQYF. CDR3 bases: TGCGCCAGCAGCGTTGACGGGACAGCCTCAGCGGCCCAGTACTTC.

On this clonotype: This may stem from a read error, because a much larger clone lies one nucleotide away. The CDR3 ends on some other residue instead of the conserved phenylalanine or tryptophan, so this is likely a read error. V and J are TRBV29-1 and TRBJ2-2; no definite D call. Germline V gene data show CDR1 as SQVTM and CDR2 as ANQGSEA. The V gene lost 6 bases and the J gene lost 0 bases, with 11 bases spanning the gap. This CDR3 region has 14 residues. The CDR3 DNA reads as TGCAGCGTACGAATCCTATCGAACACCGGGGAGCTGTTTTCT. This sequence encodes CSVRILSNTGELFS.

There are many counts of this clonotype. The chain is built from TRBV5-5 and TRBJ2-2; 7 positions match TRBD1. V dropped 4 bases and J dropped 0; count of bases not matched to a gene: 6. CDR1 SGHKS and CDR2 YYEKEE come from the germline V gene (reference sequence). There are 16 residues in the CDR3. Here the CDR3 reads CASSHQTGANTGELFF. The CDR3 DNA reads TGTGCCAGCAGCCACCAAACAGGGGCGAACACCGGGGAGCTGTTTTTT.

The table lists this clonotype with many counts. In DNA, the CDR3 is TGCAGTGCTAGTTTTTCAGGACCAAATCAGCCCCAGCATTTT. This translates into CSASFSGPNQPQHF. The chain uses TRBV20-1 and TRBJ1-5, with D uncertain. The germline V and J ends were trimmed by 3 bases and 4 bases, with 13 bases remaining between them. The CDR3 has 14 amino acids. Germline V gene lookup returns CDR1 DFQATT and CDR2 SNEGSKA (reference sequence).

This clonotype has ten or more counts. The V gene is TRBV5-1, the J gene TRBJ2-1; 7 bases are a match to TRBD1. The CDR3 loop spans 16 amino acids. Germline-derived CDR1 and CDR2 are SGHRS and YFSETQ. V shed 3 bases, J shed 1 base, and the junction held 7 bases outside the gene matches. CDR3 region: CASSSRQGGSYNEQFF. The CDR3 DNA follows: TGCGCCAGCAGCTCCCGACAGGGCGGGTCCTACAATGAGCAGTTCTTC.

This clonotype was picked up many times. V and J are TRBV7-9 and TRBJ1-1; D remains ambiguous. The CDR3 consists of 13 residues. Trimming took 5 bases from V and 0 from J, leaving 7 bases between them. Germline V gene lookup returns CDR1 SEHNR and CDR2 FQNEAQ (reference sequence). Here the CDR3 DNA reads TGTGCCAGCAGCCCCCACATGAACACTGAAGCTTTCTTT. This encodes CASSPHMNTEAFF.

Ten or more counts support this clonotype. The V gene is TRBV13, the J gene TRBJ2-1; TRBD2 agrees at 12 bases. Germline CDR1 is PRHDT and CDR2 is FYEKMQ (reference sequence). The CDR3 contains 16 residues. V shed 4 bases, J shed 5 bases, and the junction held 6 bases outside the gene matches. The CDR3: CASSSTSGRGNNEQFF. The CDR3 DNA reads TGTGCCAGCAGCTCGACTAGCGGGAGAGGGAACAATGAGCAGTTCTTC.

CDR3 in amino acids: CATKRGTGGRLFF. In nucleotides, the CDR3 is TGTGCCACCAAGAGAGGGACAGGGGGGCGTCTGTTTTTT. The J gene is TRBJ2-2, the V gene TRBV15; the match to TRBD1 covers 11 bases. The ends lost 7 bases at V and 14 bases at J; junction bases unmatched: 9. The germline gives CDR1 LNHNV, CDR2 YYDKDF (reference sequence). This CDR3 contains 13 residues.

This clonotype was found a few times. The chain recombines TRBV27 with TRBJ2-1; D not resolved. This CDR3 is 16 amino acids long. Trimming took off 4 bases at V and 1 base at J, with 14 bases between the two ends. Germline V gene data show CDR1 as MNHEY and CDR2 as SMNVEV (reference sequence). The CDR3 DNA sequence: TGTGCCAGCAGTTCAACGGACGCGACTTCCTACAATGAGCAGTTCTTC. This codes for CASSSTDATSYNEQFF.

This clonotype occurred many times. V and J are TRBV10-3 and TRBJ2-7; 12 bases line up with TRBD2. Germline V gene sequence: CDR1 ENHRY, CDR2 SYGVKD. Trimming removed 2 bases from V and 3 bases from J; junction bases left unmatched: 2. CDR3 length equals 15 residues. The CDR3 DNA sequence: TGTGCCATCAGTGAGACGGGACTAGCGGGCTACGAGCAGTACTTC. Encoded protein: CAISETGLAGYEQYF.

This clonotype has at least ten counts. This CDR3 reads CSAGGYTDTQYF. In nucleotides, the CDR3 is TGCAGTGCAGGGGGGTACACAGATACGCAGTATTTT. The rearrangement joins TRBV20-1 to TRBJ2-3; D possibly uses TRBD1 or TRBD2 (6 bases each). CDR3 length: 12 amino acids. CDR1 DFQATT and CDR2 SNEGSKA come from the germline V gene (reference sequence). V lost 6 bases and J 2 bases, leaving 9 bases between the germline ends.

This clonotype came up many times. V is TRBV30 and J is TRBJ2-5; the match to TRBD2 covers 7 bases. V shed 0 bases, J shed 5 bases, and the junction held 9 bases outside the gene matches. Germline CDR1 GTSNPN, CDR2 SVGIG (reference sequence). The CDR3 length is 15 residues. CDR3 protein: CAWSVGGSFFETQYF. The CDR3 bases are TGTGCCTGGAGTGTGGGCGGGAGTTTTTTTGAGACCCAGTACTTC.

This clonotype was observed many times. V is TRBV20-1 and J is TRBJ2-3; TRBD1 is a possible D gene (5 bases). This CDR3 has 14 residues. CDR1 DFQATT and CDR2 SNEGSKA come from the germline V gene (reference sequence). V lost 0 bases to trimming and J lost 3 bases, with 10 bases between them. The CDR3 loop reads CSARDWQGTDTQYF. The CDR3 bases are TGCAGTGCTAGAGATTGGCAGGGTACAGATACGCAGTATTTT.

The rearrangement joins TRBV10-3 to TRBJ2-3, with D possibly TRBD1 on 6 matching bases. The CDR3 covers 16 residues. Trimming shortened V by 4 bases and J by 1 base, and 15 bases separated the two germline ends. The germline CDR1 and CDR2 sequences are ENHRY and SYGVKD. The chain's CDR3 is CAISGGGLVGTDTQYF. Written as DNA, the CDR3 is TGTGCCATCAGTGGAGGGGGTCTCGTGGGCACAGATACGCAGTATTTT.

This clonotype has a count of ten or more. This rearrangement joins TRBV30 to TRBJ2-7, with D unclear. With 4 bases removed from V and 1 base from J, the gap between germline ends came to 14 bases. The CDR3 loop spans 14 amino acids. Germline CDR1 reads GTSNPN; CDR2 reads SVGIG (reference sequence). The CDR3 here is CAWTRLELSYEQYF. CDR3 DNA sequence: TGTGCCTGGACCAGGCTAGAGCTTTCCTACGAGCAGTACTTC.

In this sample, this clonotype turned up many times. CDR3 bases: TGTGCCAGCCCAACCGGGGACAGGGCCGACGAGCAGTACTTC. Encoded protein: CASPTGDRADEQYF. The J gene is TRBJ2-7, the V gene TRBV28, with TRBD1 matching over 9 bases. The CDR3 runs to 14 residues. J was trimmed by 5 bases and V by 8 bases; bases with no gene match: 10. The germline CDR1 and CDR2 sequences are MDHEN and SYDVKM. Full variable domain (missing parts from reference TRBV28 and TRBJ2-7): DVKVTQSSRYLVKRTGEKVFLECVQDMDHENMFWYRQDPGLGLRLIYFSYDVKMKEKGDIPEGYSVSREKKERFSLILESASTNQTSMYLCASPTGDRADEQYFGPGTRLTVT.

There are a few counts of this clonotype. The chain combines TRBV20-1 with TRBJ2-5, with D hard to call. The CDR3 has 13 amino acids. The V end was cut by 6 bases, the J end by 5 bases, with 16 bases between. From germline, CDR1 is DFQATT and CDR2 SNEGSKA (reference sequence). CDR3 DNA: TGCAGTGCCGTCTCTCCGGCGTTGGAGACCCAGTACTTC. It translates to CSAVSPALETQYF.

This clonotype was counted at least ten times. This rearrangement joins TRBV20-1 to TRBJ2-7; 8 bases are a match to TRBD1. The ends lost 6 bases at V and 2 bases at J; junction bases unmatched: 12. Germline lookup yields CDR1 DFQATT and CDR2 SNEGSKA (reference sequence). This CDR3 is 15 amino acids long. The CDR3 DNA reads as TGCAGTGCCTTAGGACAGGGCCCAACACCCTACGAGCAGTACTTC. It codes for CSALGQGPTPYEQYF.

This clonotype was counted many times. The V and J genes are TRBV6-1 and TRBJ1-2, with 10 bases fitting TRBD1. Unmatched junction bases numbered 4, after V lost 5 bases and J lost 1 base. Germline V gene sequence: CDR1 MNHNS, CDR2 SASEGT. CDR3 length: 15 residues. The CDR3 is CASSFGQGDNYGYTF. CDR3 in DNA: TGTGCCAGCAGTTTTGGACAGGGGGATAACTATGGCTACACCTTC.